These T cell receptor beta chains were read from a single sample in a study of shared clonotypes between healthy human individuals. Generated by immunoSEQ multiplex PCR, the TCRdb table keeps only in-frame clones and is missing some. In the table there are about 2 million clones, about 95% of which are singletons. Material: naive CD8+ T cells sorted from blood. These receptors all come from a man aged 18 to 29 in good health. The conserved cysteine and the conserved F or W are not part of the CDR3 here. Clone size appears in some rows only: once, few, many, or a class for an expanded clone.

V gene	clone size	J gene	CDR3 protein
TRBV7-9	-	TRBJ1-1	ASSLGPGTMNTEAF
TRBV5-1	-	TRBJ2-7	ASSWGQSRVYEQY
TRBV27	-	TRBJ1-4	ASSLGSDEKLF
TRBV10-1	-	TRBJ2-3	ASSEMGPTDTQY
TRBV7-8	-	TRBJ2-7	ASSSSSGSTYEQY
TRBV14	-	TRBJ1-6	ASSLHNSPLH
TRBV7-9	-	TRBJ2-5	ASSVGQKETQY
TRBV11-2	once	TRBJ2-5	ASSLVESLNGETQY
TRBV7-9	-	TRBJ2-2	ASSLIADRGDRTGELF
TRBV27	-	TRBJ2-1	ASSARTEYNEQF
TRBV7-8	-	TRBJ2-6	ASSLGRGLGANVLT
TRBV7-2	-	TRBJ1-2	ASSLVEEDYGYT
TRBV6-5	-	TRBJ2-2	ASSYGGSGELF
TRBV5-6	-	TRBJ2-3	ASSLGGLDTQY
TRBV27	-	TRBJ2-3	ASSPGLRDTQY
TRBV6-1	-	TRBJ2-2	ASSEARVYTGELF
TRBV4-3	-	TRBJ2-7	ASSPDRYSTYEQY
TRBV2	few	TRBJ2-1	ASSADSSSYNEQF
TRBV5-1	-	TRBJ2-2	ASSFREGAYGELF
TRBV4-1	-	TRBJ2-5	ASSQRTGLETQY
TRBV28	-	TRBJ2-7	ASSPLRQGNYEQY
TRBV30	-	TRBJ1-2	AWQSNRNQGLNYGYT
TRBV11-2	-	TRBJ2-7	ASRQAYEQY
TRBV11-2	-	TRBJ1-1	ASSLLKRTEAF
TRBV9	-	TRBJ2-7	ASSDTYLADEQY
TRBV11-2	-	TRBJ2-5	ASRRGGWQETQY
TRBV30	few	TRBJ2-2	AWSVQSGELF
TRBV9	-	TRBJ2-7	ASSAGASSYEQY
TRBV27	-	TRBJ2-5	ASSLSVQETQY
TRBV13	-	TRBJ1-2	ASHTGENYGYT
TRBV7-9	-	TRBJ2-5	ASSLEVAGGQETQY
TRBV25-1	-	TRBJ2-5	ASSDHQETQY
TRBV5-1	-	TRBJ1-4	ASSPRDRGLSEKLF
TRBV9	few	TRBJ1-2	ASSVDPGYGYT
TRBV27	-	TRBJ2-1	ASTNGPYNEQF
TRBV6-1	-	TRBJ1-1	ASSEMTGLEAF
TRBV29-1	-	TRBJ2-3	SVEYREGTDTQY
TRBV6-1	once	TRBJ1-5	ASSRLGGGNQPQH
TRBV6-5	-	TRBJ2-7	ASSYSASGAYEQY
TRBV6-5	-	TRBJ1-1	ASSPGEAATEAF
TRBV4-1	-	TRBJ2-7	ASSQRGGDEQY
TRBV7-9	-	TRBJ2-7	ASLGGRGPYEQY